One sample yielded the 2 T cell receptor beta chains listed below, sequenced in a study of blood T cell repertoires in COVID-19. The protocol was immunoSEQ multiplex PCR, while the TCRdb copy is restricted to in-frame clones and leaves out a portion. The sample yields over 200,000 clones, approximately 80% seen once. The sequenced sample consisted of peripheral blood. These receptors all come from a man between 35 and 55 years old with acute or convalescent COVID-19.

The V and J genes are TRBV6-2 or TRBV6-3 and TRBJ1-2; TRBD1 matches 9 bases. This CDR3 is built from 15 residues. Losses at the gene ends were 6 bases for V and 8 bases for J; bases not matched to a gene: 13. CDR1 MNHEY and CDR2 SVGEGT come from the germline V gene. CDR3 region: CASSSSNRGQWGYTF. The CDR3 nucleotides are TGTGCCAGCAGCTCTTCGAACAGGGGGCAGTGGGGCTACACCTTC.

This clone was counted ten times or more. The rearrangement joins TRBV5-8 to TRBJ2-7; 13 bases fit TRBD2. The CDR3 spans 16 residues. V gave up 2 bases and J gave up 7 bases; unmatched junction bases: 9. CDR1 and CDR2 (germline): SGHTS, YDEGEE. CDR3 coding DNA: TGTGCCAGCAGCTTTGATGGGACTAGCGGGGTGAGGGAGCAGTACTTC. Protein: CASSFDGTSGVREQYF. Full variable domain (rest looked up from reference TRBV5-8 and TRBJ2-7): EAGVTQSPTHLIKTRGQQATLRCSPISGHTSVYWYQQALGLGLQFLLWYDEGEERNRGNFPPRFSGRQFPNYSSELNVNALELEDSALYLCASSFDGTSGVREQYFGPGTRLTVT.